This passage covers 21 T cell receptor beta chains from one sample sequenced in a study of OX40 agonist ivuxolimab in advanced cancers. Generated by immunoSEQ multiplex PCR, the TCRdb table keeps only in-frame clones and is missing some. Among around 61,000 clones listed, approximately 92% were seen once. Sequencing was performed on CD4+ or CD8+ T cells sorted from blood, taken in a trial of the OX40 agonist ivuxolimab. These receptors came from an adult with an advanced solid tumor such as melanoma, head and neck, liver or kidney cancer.

This chain uses TRBV6-6 with TRBJ1-2; tentative D call: TRBD1 (6 bases). Trimming pared 5 bases from V and 3 bases from J, leaving 13 bases between. The germline V gene has CDR1 MNHNY and CDR2 SVGAGI (reference sequence). CDR3 length: 14 residues. CDR3 region: CASSAPGQYYGYTF. CDR3 nucleotide sequence: TGTGCCAGCAGTGCCCCGGGACAATACTATGGCTACACCTTC.

This chain joins TRBV10-3 and TRBJ1-6; D is possibly TRBD1 (6 bases). CDR1 and CDR2 from the germline V gene are ENHRY and SYGVKD. V lost 6 bases and J lost 7, with 19 bases in between. There are 16 residues in the CDR3. As DNA, the CDR3 is TGTGCCATCAGCCGAAGGGGGGGGCCAGGGAATTCACCCCTCCACTTT. Its protein is CAISRRGGPGNSPLHF.

The chain recombines TRBV30 with TRBJ1-5; no clear D. This CDR3 has 14 residues. Germline V gene data show CDR1 as GTSNPN and CDR2 as SVGIG (reference sequence). The V and J ends lost 2 bases and 6 bases respectively, with 14 bases between them. This CDR3 is CAWSFTAFGQPQHF. CDR3 nucleotides: TGTGCCTGGAGTTTTACCGCCTTCGGTCAGCCCCAGCATTTT.

The gene calls are TRBV6-6 and TRBJ1-1; D is unclear. Germline CDR1 and CDR2: MNHNY and SVGAGI (reference sequence). V gave up 3 bases and J gave up 5 bases, with 7 bases separating them. The CDR3 is made up of 12 amino acids. The CDR3: CASSYGRTEAFF. Written as DNA, the CDR3 is TGTGCCAGCAGTTATGGTCGGACTGAAGCTTTCTTT.

The V gene is TRBV5-4, the J gene TRBJ2-7; D is undetermined. The length of the CDR3 is 13 residues. Trimming removed 2 bases at V and 5 bases at J, with 11 bases between. Germline V gene sequence: CDR1 SGHNT, CDR2 YYREEE (reference sequence). CDR3 residues: CASSLDGTDEQYV. CDR3 bases: TGTGCCAGCAGCTTAGACGGTACGGACGAGCAGTACGTC.

This chain joins TRBV7-9 and TRBJ2-1; 9 bases align to TRBD1. Trimming at V came to 4 bases and at J to 10 bases, leaving 5 bases not matched to a gene. This CDR3 region has 13 residues. Germline loops: CDR1 SEHNR, CDR2 FQNEAQ (reference sequence). CDR3 protein: CASSWTGTGEQFF. The CDR3 nucleotides are TGTGCCAGCAGCTGGACCGGGACAGGGGAGCAGTTCTTC.

V and J are TRBV4-3 and TRBJ2-1; D may be TRBD2 (6 bases). The V gene's germline CDR1 is LGHNA and CDR2 YSLEER. The length of the CDR3 is 17 residues. Trimming pared 1 base from V and 0 bases from J, leaving 13 bases between. CDR3 coding DNA: TGCGCCAGCAGCCAAGGGGACTTCCCTAGCTCCTACAATGAGCAGTTCTTC. It codes for CASSQGDFPSSYNEQFF.

V usage is TRBV7-3 and J usage is TRBJ2-3; the match to TRBD2 covers 8 bases. This CDR3 has 18 residues. The V gene's germline CDR1 is SGHTA and CDR2 FQGTGA. Trimming removed 5 bases from V and 0 bases from J; junction bases left unmatched: 13. The CDR3 loop is CASSPLAGGTTSTDTQYF. In nucleotides, the CDR3 is TGTGCCAGCAGCCCACTGGCGGGGGGAACTACTAGCACAGATACGCAGTATTTT.

The V and J genes are TRBV5-4 and TRBJ2-3, with D hard to call. Germline lookup yields CDR1 SGHNT and CDR2 YYREEE (reference sequence). Trimming pared 1 base from V and 6 bases from J, leaving 6 bases between. This CDR3 spans 12 amino acids. This CDR3 is CASSLMSDTQYF. CDR3 nucleotides: TGTGCCAGCAGCTTGATGTCCGATACGCAGTATTTT.

The chain joins TRBV5-5 to TRBJ2-1; a possible D gene is TRBD1 (5 bases). Germline assignment: CDR1 SGHKS and CDR2 YYEKEE (reference sequence). V was clipped by 2 bases and J by 5 bases, with 11 bases between them. The CDR3 length is 14 residues. As DNA, the CDR3 is TGTGCCAGCAGCTTAAGGGGTCGTAACAATGAGCAGTTCTTC. Translating gives CASSLRGRNNEQFF.

The rearrangement uses TRBV30 and TRBJ1-3, with D unclear. The CDR3 consists of 12 residues. Deletions cut 2 bases from V and 3 bases from J, with 5 bases between. Per the germline V gene, CDR1 is GTSNPN and CDR2 is SVGIG (reference sequence). The CDR3 coding sequence is TGTGCCTGGAGTCAAGATGGAAACACCATATATTTT. Protein sequence: CAWSQDGNTIYF.

The chain links TRBV27 to TRBJ2-5; D gene ambiguous. The germline V gene encodes CDR1 MNHEY and CDR2 SMNVEV (reference sequence). The CDR3 sequence is 13 residues long. V dropped 6 bases and J dropped 1 base, with 9 bases sitting between them. CDR3 bases: TGTGCCAGCAGCCCGTTCCCCCAAGAGACCCAGTACTTC. Translated, it gives CASSPFPQETQYF.

The rearrangement links TRBV4-3 to TRBJ2-6; no reliable D call. CDR1 LGHNA and CDR2 YSLEER come from the germline V gene. The CDR3 has 17 residues. Trimming cost V 2 bases and J 2 bases, with 13 bases left between them. CDR3 in DNA: TGCGCCAGCAGCCAAAAGGGAAGCCCAGCTGGGGCCAACGTCCTGACTTTC. Residues: CASSQKGSPAGANVLTF.

This clone is a singleton in its sample. The rearrangement uses TRBV4-1 and TRBJ2-3, with D tentatively TRBD2 (6 bases). V lost 5 bases and J lost 2, with 17 bases in between. Germline lookup yields CDR1 MGHRA and CDR2 YSYEKL. The CDR3 extends over 16 amino acids. CDR3 protein: CASSLNLGGVTDTQYF. The CDR3 DNA sequence: TGCGCCAGCAGCTTAAACTTGGGAGGCGTCACAGATACGCAGTATTTT.

In this sample, this clone turned up a few times. The rearrangement joins TRBV7-9 to TRBJ2-1; D not certain. V lost 4 bases and J lost 3, with 10 bases in between. This CDR3 has 14 residues. The V gene's germline CDR1 is SEHNR and CDR2 FQNEAQ (reference sequence). CDR3 loop: CASSWVSSYNEQFF. For the CDR3, the DNA is TGTGCCAGCAGCTGGGTTAGCAGCTACAATGAGCAGTTCTTC.

This chain uses TRBV5-4 with TRBJ1-6; maybe TRBD1 (6 bases). V was shortened by 4 bases and J by 10 bases, with 15 bases between the two germline ends. CDR3 length: 14 amino acids. CDR1 is SGHNT and CDR2 is YYREEE in the germline V gene (reference sequence). The CDR3 nucleotides read TGTGCCAGCAGCGGGGGGGGCGCCGGATCACCCCTCCACTTT. Its protein product is CASSGGGAGSPLHF. Full variable domain (rest looked up from reference TRBV5-4 and TRBJ1-6): ETGVTQSPTHLIKTRGQQVTLRCSSQSGHNTVSWYQQALGQGPQFIFQYYREEENGRGNFPPRFSGLQFPNYSSELNVNALELDDSALYLCASSGGGAGSPLHFGNGTRLTVT.

The table lists this clone with a few counts. This chain connects TRBV15 to TRBJ2-3; D is unclear. Germline CDR1 and CDR2: LNHNV and YYDKDF (reference sequence). The V end was cut by 8 bases, the J end by 6 bases, with 6 bases between. This CDR3 has 10 residues. CDR3 nucleotides: TGTGCCACCCTCGGGGATACGCAGTATTTT. Protein: CATLGDTQYF.

The chain couples TRBV6-5 to TRBJ1-2; TRBD1 is a possible D gene (5 bases). This CDR3 comprises 13 residues. V lost 7 bases to trimming and J lost 4 bases, with 13 bases between them. Germline CDR1 reads MNHEY; CDR2 reads SVGAGI. The CDR3 loop is CASTMDISYGYTF. DNA for the CDR3: TGTGCCAGCACCATGGACATCTCCTATGGCTACACCTTC.

The V and J genes are TRBV30 and TRBJ1-5; D might be TRBD1 (6 bases). V was shortened by 0 bases and J by 6 bases, with 15 bases between the two germline ends. The length of the CDR3 is 15 residues. Per the germline V gene, CDR1 is GTSNPN and CDR2 is SVGIG (reference sequence). CDR3 sequence reads: CAWSVGMGGPQPQHF. The CDR3 coding sequence is TGTGCCTGGAGTGTAGGGATGGGGGGGCCTCAGCCCCAGCATTTT.

This clone came up once. Other DNA sequences in this specimen translate into the identical CDR3. The chain employs TRBV9 and TRBJ2-2; no clear D. CDR1 and CDR2 from the germline V gene are SGDLS and YYNGEE. With 0 bases removed from V and 5 bases from J, the gap between germline ends came to 5 bases. This CDR3 has 13 amino acids. As DNA, the CDR3 is TGTGCCAGCAGCGTAGTTGGGACCGGGGAGCTGTTTTTT. Protein: CASSVVGTGELFF.

The genes are TRBV30 and TRBJ1-5; D uncertain. V lost 0 bases, J lost 0 bases, and 3 bases lay in between. Germline values: CDR1 GTSNPN, CDR2 SVGIG (reference sequence). The CDR3 totals 13 residues. The CDR3 loop is CAWSVSSNQPQHF. The CDR3 coding sequence is TGTGCCTGGAGTGTAAGTAGCAATCAGCCCCAGCATTTT.